These 32 T cell receptor beta chains share one sample of origin, sequenced in a study of control samples from healthy donors and cancer patients. TCRdb's table, derived via immunoSEQ multiplex PCR, lists solely in-frame clones and lacks some. The sample comprises about 130,000 clones, around 93% of which are singletons, and roughly 8.8% rests with the top ten. The sequenced material came from blood. The origin of the receptors is a man aged 18 to 29 in good health.

The chain has TRBV3-1 (or the pseudogene TRBV3-2) and TRBJ2-7, with TRBD1 matching over 9 bases. Germline loops: CDR1 LGHDT, CDR2 YNNKEL (reference sequence). V lost 4 bases to trimming and J lost 0 bases; unmatched junction nucleotides: 1. The CDR3 is made up of 14 amino acids. The CDR3 sequence: CASSPGQGSYEQYF. The CDR3 nucleotides read TGTGCCAGCAGCCCGGGACAGGGCTCCTACGAGCAGTACTTC.

This chain links TRBV7-9 with TRBJ1-3; TRBD1 is a possible D gene (6 bases). Germline loops: CDR1 SEHNR, CDR2 FQNEAQ (reference sequence). The CDR3 extends over 15 amino acids. The V and J ends lost 4 bases and 2 bases respectively, with 12 bases between them. CDR3 DNA: TGTGCCAGCAGCTCAACACAGGGAACTGGAAACACCATATATTTT. It yields the protein CASSSTQGTGNTIYF. Complete variable domain (other parts from reference TRBV7-9 and TRBJ1-3): DTGVSQNPRHKITKRGQNVTFRCDPISEHNRLYWYRQTLGQGPEFLTYFQNEAQLEKSRLLSDRFSAERPKGSFSTLEIQRTEQGDSAMYLCASSSTQGTGNTIYFGEGSWLTVV.

The gene calls are TRBV4-2 and TRBJ2-1; D is unclear. The CDR3 loop spans 16 amino acids. CDR1 LGHNA and CDR2 YNFKEQ come from the germline V gene. V gave up 4 bases and J gave up 3 bases, with 16 bases separating them. CDR3 DNA: TGTGCCAGCAGCCCCCCTACCAGCAGAGTCTACAATGAGCAGTTCTTC. Its protein product is CASSPPTSRVYNEQFF.

This chain connects TRBV5-4 to TRBJ1-4; D perhaps matches TRBD1 (5 bases). This CDR3 is built from 15 residues. Germline V gives CDR1 SGHNT, CDR2 YYREEE (reference sequence). V was trimmed by 4 bases and J by 3 bases, leaving 13 bases between them. The CDR3 is CASSGGEDSNEKLFF. The CDR3 DNA follows: TGTGCCAGCAGCGGGGGGGAGGATTCTAATGAAAAACTGTTTTTT.

The V call is TRBV5-5, the J call TRBJ1-4; D may be TRBD1 (6 bases). The CDR3 spans 14 residues. V lost 6 bases, J lost 8 bases, and 17 bases lay in between. Germline loops: CDR1 SGHKS, CDR2 YYEKEE (reference sequence). The CDR3 DNA reads as TGTGCCAGCACCCGGGGGCAGGGAGACGAAAAACTGTTTTTT. Its protein product is CASTRGQGDEKLFF.

V and J are TRBV18 and TRBJ2-2, with D unresolved. Germline CDR1 KGHSH, CDR2 LQKENI. Trimming took 3 bases from V and 3 from J, leaving 2 bases between them. The CDR3 consists of 12 residues. CDR3 region: CASSPYTGELFF. CDR3 coding DNA: TGTGCCAGCTCACCCTACACCGGGGAGCTGTTTTTT.

This clone was picked up a small number of times. The chain has TRBV2 and TRBJ1-1; no definite D call. CDR1 SNHLY and CDR2 FYNNEI come from the germline V gene. This CDR3 is built from 13 residues. The V gene lost 8 bases and the J gene lost 5 bases, with 15 bases spanning the gap. This CDR3 is CASFRNKITEAFF. The CDR3 DNA reads TGTGCCAGCTTCAGGAACAAGATTACTGAAGCTTTCTTT.

The V gene is TRBV5-1, the J gene TRBJ1-1, with TRBD1 matching over 11 bases. The length of the CDR3 is 15 residues. Germline V gene lookup returns CDR1 SGHRS and CDR2 YFSETQ. The V gene end was trimmed by 0 bases and the J gene end by 5 bases; junction bases not matched to a gene: 3. Here the CDR3 DNA reads TGCGCCAGCAGCTTGGCGGGGACAGGGGGGACTGAAGCTTTCTTT. This sequence encodes CASSLAGTGGTEAFF.

The gene calls are TRBV5-1 and TRBJ1-1; tentative D call: TRBD1 (5 bases). V lost 4 bases, J lost 5 bases, and 12 bases lay in between. The CDR3 is 13 residues long. Looked up from germline, CDR1 is SGHRS and CDR2 is YFSETQ. DNA of the CDR3: TGCGCCAGCAGCCCGTTGGGGGGAACTGAAGCTTTCTTT. Amino acid sequence: CASSPLGGTEAFF.

The rearrangement joins TRBV7-9 to TRBJ2-1, with D unclear. The CDR3 covers 12 residues. CDR1 and CDR2 (germline): SEHNR, FQNEAQ (reference sequence). V lost 1 base, J lost 7 bases, and 5 bases lay in between. In nucleotides, the CDR3 is TGTGCCAGCAGCTTAGTCGGAAATGAGCAGTTCTTC. It encodes CASSLVGNEQFF.

The chain recombines TRBV19 with TRBJ1-4; D is uncertain. This CDR3 has 14 amino acids. Per germline, CDR1 LNHDA and CDR2 SQIVND (reference sequence). With 3 bases removed from V and 0 bases from J, the gap between germline ends came to 5 bases. The CDR3 reads CASSIQSTNEKLFF. The CDR3 nucleotides read TGTGCCAGTAGTATCCAGTCAACTAATGAAAAACTGTTTTTT. Combining the CDR3 with reference TRBV19 and TRBJ1-4 gives the whole variable domain DGGITQSPKYLFRKEGQNVTLSCEQNLNHDAMYWYRQDPGQGLRLIYYSQIVNDFQKGDIAEGYSVSREKKESFPLTVTSAQKNPTAFYLCASSIQSTNEKLFFGSGTQLSVL.

This chain uses TRBV9 with TRBJ2-7, with D hard to call. The germline V gene has CDR1 SGDLS and CDR2 YYNGEE. The CDR3 runs 16 residues. Trimming pared 0 bases from V and 3 bases from J, leaving 16 bases between. Here the CDR3 DNA reads TGTGCCAGCAGCGTAGGTGTCCGAAACCTAGACTACGAGCAGTACTTC. Its protein is CASSVGVRNLDYEQYF.

The chain combines TRBV7-9 with TRBJ2-3; the match to TRBD2 covers 8 bases. Germline-derived CDR1 and CDR2 are SEHNR and FQNEAQ (reference sequence). The J segment lost 2 bases and the V segment lost 2 bases, leaving 6 bases of the junction unmatched. This CDR3 is 16 amino acids long. The CDR3 spells CASSLNRLAITDTQYF. CDR3 nucleotides: TGTGCCAGCAGCTTAAATCGACTAGCGATCACAGATACGCAGTATTTT.

Turning to this clone: This sample includes further DNA sequences coding for the same CDR3. The chain has TRBV7-9 and TRBJ1-2, with 7 bases matching TRBD1. The CDR3 is 14 amino acids. J lost 8 bases, V lost 1 base, and 7 bases had no gene match. CDR1 is SEHNR, CDR2 FQNEAQ, per germline (reference sequence). The CDR3 reads CASSLGEGAGGYTF. The CDR3 coding sequence is TGTGCCAGCAGCTTAGGCGAGGGGGCGGGGGGCTACACCTTC.

The V gene is TRBV18, the J gene TRBJ2-5; D remains unclear. The CDR3 spans 11 residues. The V and J ends lost 1 base and 3 bases respectively, with 0 bases between them. CDR1 is KGHSH, CDR2 LQKENI, per germline. CDR3 residues: CASSPQETQYF. The CDR3 DNA reads TGTGCCAGCTCACCACAAGAGACCCAGTACTTC.

This clone was seen once. V gene TRBV6-5 combines with J gene TRBJ2-5; D remains unclear. V was trimmed by 6 bases and J by 4 bases, leaving 9 bases between them. This CDR3 contains 12 residues. CDR1 is MNHEY and CDR2 is SVGAGI in the germline V gene. The chain's CDR3 is CASRTHGETQYF. The CDR3 DNA reads TGTGCCAGCAGGACCCACGGAGAGACCCAGTACTTC.

The CDR3 DNA reads TGTGCCAGCAGCTTAAAGCGGGAAACTGAAGCTTTCTTT. This codes for CASSLKRETEAFF. The chain joins TRBV7-9 to TRBJ1-1; no definite D call. Trimming left V 2 bases short and J 5 bases short, with 9 bases between. Germline CDR1 and CDR2: SEHNR and FQNEAQ (reference sequence). This CDR3 is built from 13 residues.

The chain is built from TRBV6-5 and TRBJ1-6; 10 nucleotides match TRBD1. This CDR3 is built from 14 residues. The ends lost 10 bases at V and 9 bases at J; junction bases unmatched: 9. The germline CDR1 and CDR2 sequences are MNHEY and SVGAGI. CDR3 sequence (DNA): TGTGCCACCCATTCCGGGACAGGGGTTTCACCCCTCCACTTT. It translates to CATHSGTGVSPLHF.

This clone was picked up one time. J is TRBJ1-1 and V is TRBV14, with D tentatively TRBD1 (5 bases). Germline V gene data show CDR1 as SGHDN and CDR2 as FVKESK. Trimming removed 1 base from V and 2 bases from J, with 11 bases in between. The CDR3 length is 15 residues. This chain's CDR3 is CASSQATGFNTEAFF. The CDR3 nucleotides read TGTGCCAGCAGCCAAGCAACAGGATTTAACACTGAAGCTTTCTTT.

The CDR3 here is CASSSTTGGKTYEQYF. The CDR3 DNA follows: TGTGCCAGCAGCTCGACAACAGGGGGCAAGACCTACGAGCAGTACTTC. The chain couples TRBV7-9 to TRBJ2-7, with 9 positions matching TRBD1. This CDR3 has 16 residues. The germline gives CDR1 SEHNR, CDR2 FQNEAQ (reference sequence). V shed 4 bases, J shed 2 bases, and the junction held 9 bases outside the gene matches.

The chain is built from TRBV5-1 and TRBJ1-2; weak D call: TRBD1 (6 bases). V dropped 0 bases and J dropped 5 bases, with 17 bases sitting between them. Germline V gene sequence: CDR1 SGHRS, CDR2 YFSETQ. This CDR3 spans 16 amino acids. CDR3 nucleotide sequence: TGCGCCAGCAGCTTGGCCGGGGGGGGCGCGGGATATGGCTACACCTTC. Translated, it gives CASSLAGGGAGYGYTF. Based on the CDR3 plus reference TRBV5-1 and TRBJ1-2, the full variable domain is KAGVTQTPRYLIKTRGQQVTLSCSPISGHRSVSWYQQTPGQGLQFLFEYFSETQRNKGNFPGRFSGRQFSNSRSEMNVSTLELGDSALYLCASSLAGGGAGYGYTFGSGTRLTVV.

This clone was observed a handful of times. The chain has TRBV20-1 and TRBJ2-7; TRBD2 matches at 14 bases. CDR1 is DFQATT, CDR2 SNEGSKA, per germline (reference sequence). This CDR3 comprises 10 residues. The CDR3 sequence: CSLDGTSGGV. In DNA, the CDR3 is TGCAGCTTGGACGGGACTAGCGGGGGAGTC.

V gene TRBV6-6 combines with J gene TRBJ2-2; no clear D gene. CDR3 size: 13 residues. V lost 7 bases to trimming and J lost 5 bases, with 11 bases between them. Germline CDR1 MNHNY, CDR2 SVGAGI (reference sequence). Here the CDR3 DNA reads TGTGCCAGCAAGGGAATCGAAACCGGGGAGCTGTTTTTT. Translated: CASKGIETGELFF.

The J gene is TRBJ1-6, the V gene TRBV7-9; possible D gene TRBD1, 5 bases. The CDR3 extends over 15 amino acids. With 1 base removed from V and 5 bases from J, the gap between germline ends came to 9 bases. Germline lookup yields CDR1 SEHNR and CDR2 FQNEAQ (reference sequence). CDR3 nucleotide sequence: TGTGCCAGCAGCTTAGATGGGGGGAATAATTCACCCCTCCACTTT. This codes for CASSLDGGNNSPLHF. Combining the CDR3 with reference TRBV7-9 and TRBJ1-6 gives the whole variable domain DTGVSQNPRHKITKRGQNVTFRCDPISEHNRLYWYRQTLGQGPEFLTYFQNEAQLEKSRLLSDRFSAERPKGSFSTLEIQRTEQGDSAMYLCASSLDGGNNSPLHFGNGTRLTVT.

The J gene is TRBJ2-7, the V gene TRBV29-1, with D uncertain. Trimming took off 3 bases at V and 0 bases at J, with 9 bases between the two ends. This CDR3 is 13 amino acids long. CDR1 is SQVTM, CDR2 ANQGSEA, per germline. CDR3 sequence (DNA): TGCAGCGTTGAGACACGGAGCTCCTACGAGCAGTACTTC. Protein: CSVETRSSYEQYF.

This clone was seen once. This chain links TRBV19 with TRBJ1-3; D not resolved. CDR3 size: 17 residues. V lost 4 bases, J lost 0 bases, and 16 bases lay in between. Germline V gene lookup returns CDR1 LNHDA and CDR2 SQIVND (reference sequence). CDR3 nucleotide sequence: TGTGCCAGTAGTAGGCCCCTTTCCACCCCCTCTGGAAACACCATATATTTT. The encoded protein is CASSRPLSTPSGNTIYF.

This clone was seen a single time. The V gene is TRBV27, the J gene TRBJ1-1; 8 bases line up with TRBD1. From germline, CDR1 is MNHEY and CDR2 SMNVEV (reference sequence). V gave up 5 bases and J gave up 0 bases; unmatched junction bases: 5. The CDR3 contains 15 residues. The CDR3 nucleotides are TGTGCCAGCAGTCCCAGGACAGGGATGAACACTGAAGCTTTCTTT. This translates into CASSPRTGMNTEAFF.

The rearrangement uses TRBV29-1 and TRBJ2-1, with 8 bases identical to TRBD2. The ends lost 3 bases at V and 0 bases at J; junction bases unmatched: 10. This CDR3 is 17 amino acids long. Germline V gene lookup returns CDR1 SQVTM and CDR2 ANQGSEA. CDR3 bases: TGCAGCGTTGATGGACCGCGGGGGGTAAGCTCCTACAATGAGCAGTTCTTC. Amino acids: CSVDGPRGVSSYNEQFF.

This clone has a single count. This rearrangement joins TRBV7-3 to TRBJ2-5, with TRBD2 matching over 8 bases. Germline values: CDR1 SGHTA, CDR2 FQGTGA. The CDR3 runs to 15 residues. With 0 bases clipped from V and 1 base from J, the junction kept 1 base outside the gene matches. The DNA of the CDR3 is TGTGCCAGCAGCTTAACTAGCGGGGTCCAAGAGACCCAGTACTTC. It encodes CASSLTSGVQETQYF. The full variable domain, completed using reference TRBV7-3 and TRBJ2-5, is GAGVSQTPSNKVTEKGKYVELRCDPISGHTALYWYRQSLGQGPEFLIYFQGTGAADDSGLPNDRFFAVRPEGSVSTLKIQRTERGDSAVYLCASSLTSGVQETQYFGPGTRLLVL.

This clone was recorded only once. V is TRBV4-1 and J is TRBJ2-5; unclear D gene. V was cut by 1 base and J by 5 bases, with 8 bases left in between. Germline V gives CDR1 MGHRA, CDR2 YSYEKL. There are 13 residues in the CDR3. The CDR3 protein is CASSQVALETQYF. The CDR3 DNA is TGCGCCAGCAGCCAAGTCGCTTTGGAGACCCAGTACTTC.

The chain joins TRBV24-1 to TRBJ2-3, with D unresolved. There are 15 residues in the CDR3. Germline values: CDR1 KGHDR, CDR2 SFDVKD. V was trimmed by 12 bases and J by 1 base, leaving 19 bases between them. The CDR3 DNA sequence: TGTGCCCCACCCATGGACCGTGAGGGCACAGATACGCAGTATTTT. Residues: CAPPMDREGTDTQYF.

This clone has only one observation. V gene TRBV5-1 combines with J gene TRBJ2-1, with 11 bases lining up with TRBD2. The CDR3 has 17 amino acids. Trimming took 4 bases from V and 0 from J; bases not matched to a gene: 6. Germline V gene lookup returns CDR1 SGHRS and CDR2 YFSETQ. CDR3 sequence (DNA): TGCGCCAGCAGCGGGACTAGCGGCTCCTTCTCCTACAATGAGCAGTTCTTC. Translation gives CASSGTSGSFSYNEQFF.